This T cell receptor (beta chain) was sequenced in a study of T cell responses to AZD1222 COVID-19 vaccine. Trimming removed 3 bases from V and 6 bases from J, with 15 bases in between. This CDR3 is built from 15 residues. Germline V gene lookup returns CDR1 SGHRS and CDR2 YFSETQ. Some clones are missing from TCRdb's copy, which holds only in-frame ones; the method was immunoSEQ multiplex PCR. The table has some 95,000 clones, 85% to 90% seen once. Source: peripheral blood, taken on day 0 of MenACWY control vaccination. This sequence was found in an adult in good health. The rearrangement links TRBV5-1 to TRBJ2-2; D ambiguous. This chain's CDR3 is CASSSTTRAAGELFF. In nucleotides, the CDR3 is TGCGCCAGCAGCTCGACCACAAGGGCGGCCGGGGAGCTGTTTTTT.